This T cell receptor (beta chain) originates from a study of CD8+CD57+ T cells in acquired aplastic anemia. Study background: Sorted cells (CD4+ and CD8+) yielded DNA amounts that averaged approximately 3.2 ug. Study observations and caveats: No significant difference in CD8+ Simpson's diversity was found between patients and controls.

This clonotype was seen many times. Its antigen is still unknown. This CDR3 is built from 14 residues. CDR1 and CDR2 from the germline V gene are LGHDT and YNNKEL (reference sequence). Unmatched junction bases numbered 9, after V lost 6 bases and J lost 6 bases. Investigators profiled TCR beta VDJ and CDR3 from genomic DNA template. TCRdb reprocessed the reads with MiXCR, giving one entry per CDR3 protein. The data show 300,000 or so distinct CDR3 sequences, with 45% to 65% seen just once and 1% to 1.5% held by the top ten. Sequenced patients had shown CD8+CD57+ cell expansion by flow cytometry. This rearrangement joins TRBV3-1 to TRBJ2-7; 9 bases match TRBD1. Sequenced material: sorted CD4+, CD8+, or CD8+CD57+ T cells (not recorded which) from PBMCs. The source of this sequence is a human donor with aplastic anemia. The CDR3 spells CASRKQGAALEQYF. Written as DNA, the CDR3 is TGTGCCAGCAGGAAACAGGGGGCTGCTCTCGAGCAGTACTTC.